This TCR beta chain is drawn from a study of Ad26.COV2.S vaccination and SARS-CoV-2 variants. Study in general: In the study, Ad26.COV2.S was injected intramuscularly once, or twice 56 days apart. Study-wide points: Placebo recipients showed lower spike-specific TCR breadth than vaccinees. Those who received vaccine or placebo ended up with similar non-spike TCR breadth.

Sequenced by immunoSEQ multiplex PCR; TCRdb stores in-frame clones only, minus some. The data show some 250,000 clones, with 88% seen just once and about 10% held by the top ten. The CDR3 loop spans 19 amino acids. J was trimmed by 2 bases and V by 0 bases; bases with no gene match: 10. The germline V gene has CDR1 SGHTA and CDR2 FQGNSA. Worth noting for this clone: Its antigen is still unknown.

Sample treatment: over 15 received Ad26.COV2.S at low or high dose, single or two shots; about 5 received placebo; per-sample allocation not given. On day 63 after the first injection, vaccine and placebo recipients gave samples. The receptor comes from a person aged 18-65 years who received the Ad26.COV2.S COVID-19 vaccine or a placebo. The sequencing here drew on peripheral blood, taken in a trial of Ad26.COV2.S vaccine versus placebo. V usage is TRBV7-2 and J usage is TRBJ2-1; TRBD2 matches at 10 bases. CDR3 region: CASSLALSGRVPPYNEQFF. The CDR3 DNA reads as TGTGCCAGCAGCTTAGCGCTCAGCGGGAGGGTCCCTCCCTACAATGAGCAGTTCTTC. Combining the CDR3 with reference TRBV7-2 and TRBJ2-1 gives the whole variable domain GAGVSQSPSNKVTEKGKDVELRCDPISGHTALYWYRQSLGQGLEFLIYFQGNSAPDKSGLPSDRFSAERTGGSVSTLTIQRTQQEDSAVYLCASSLALSGRVPPYNEQFFGPGTRLTVL.